The 14 T cell receptor beta chains given below trace back to one sample, sequenced in a study of blood T cell repertoires in COVID-19. TCRdb's copy holds only in-frame clones and misses some; the assay was immunoSEQ multiplex PCR. The data hold 150,000 to 250,000 clones, with roughly nine tenths observed a single time. Material for sequencing was PBMCs or T cells enriched from blood (not recorded which). The receptors stem from a woman in her thirties who had recovered from COVID-19.

The chain has TRBV7-2 and TRBJ2-5; weak D call: TRBD1 (5 bases). The CDR3 length is 15 residues. The germline gives CDR1 SGHTA, CDR2 FQGNSA. Trimming took off 1 base at V and 1 base at J, with 10 bases between the two ends. The CDR3 spells CASSLVVTGQETQYF. Here the CDR3 DNA reads TGTGCCAGCAGCTTAGTCGTAACAGGCCAAGAGACCCAGTACTTC.

The V call is TRBV11-2, the J call TRBJ2-5; TRBD2 aligns across 14 bases. CDR3 length equals 18 residues. Trimming cost V 0 bases and J 5 bases; bases outside gene matches: 8. Germline V CDR1 and CDR2: SGHAT, FQNNGV. The CDR3 protein is CASSLEGTSGSRGETQYF. CDR3 bases: TGTGCCAGCAGCTTAGAAGGGACTAGCGGGAGTCGGGGGGAGACCCAGTACTTC.

V usage is TRBV5-1 and J usage is TRBJ2-1, with D possibly TRBD2 on 6 matching bases. V shed 4 bases and J shed 8 bases, with 19 bases lying between them. The CDR3 extends over 15 amino acids. CDR1 SGHRS and CDR2 YFSETQ come from the germline V gene. The CDR3 DNA reads TGCGCCAGCAGCAATCAACCGGGTGGGGAGGATGAGCAGTTCTTC. Translation: CASSNQPGGEDEQFF.

DNA for the CDR3: TGTGCCAGCAGGGCCGACTCTGGGGCCAACGTCCTGACTTTC. Its protein product is CASRADSGANVLTF. The V and J genes are TRBV7-9 and TRBJ2-6; the D is unclear. This CDR3 comprises 14 residues. Germline V CDR1 and CDR2: SEHNR, FQNEAQ (reference sequence). V lost 6 bases to trimming and J lost 0 bases, with 6 bases between them.

The J gene is TRBJ2-5, the V gene TRBV7-2, with 11 bases that match TRBD2. This CDR3 is built from 16 residues. CDR1 is SGHTA, CDR2 FQGNSA, per germline. With 5 bases clipped from V and 2 bases from J, the junction kept 7 bases outside the gene matches. The CDR3 is CASSHRASGGQETQYF. The CDR3 DNA is TGTGCCAGCAGCCATCGAGCTAGCGGGGGGCAAGAGACCCAGTACTTC.

The chain combines TRBV28 with TRBJ2-7; perhaps TRBD1 as D (5 bases). This CDR3 comprises 13 residues. Germline assignment: CDR1 MDHEN and CDR2 SYDVKM. V gave up 8 bases and J gave up 2 bases, with 13 bases separating them. In nucleotides, the CDR3 is TGTGCCAGCTGGGGCCAGCCTGCCTACGAGCAGTACTTC. Amino acid sequence: CASWGQPAYEQYF.

The rearrangement uses TRBV4-2 and TRBJ2-2; 12 bases are a match to TRBD1. The CDR3 contains 14 residues. Trimming removed 6 bases from V and 7 bases from J; junction bases left unmatched: 3. CDR1 LGHNA and CDR2 YNFKEQ come from the germline V gene. CDR3 amino acids: CASRGTGGYGELFF. CDR3 coding DNA: TGTGCCAGCAGGGGGACAGGGGGCTACGGGGAGCTGTTTTTT.

The CDR3 reads CASSPQGKGYTF. The CDR3 DNA is TGTGCCAGCAGTCCACAGGGGAAAGGCTACACCTTC. V gene TRBV12-3 or TRBV12-4 combines with J gene TRBJ1-2; TRBD1 aligns across 7 bases. Trimming at V came to 5 bases and at J to 8 bases, leaving 5 bases not matched to a gene. The CDR3 runs 12 residues.

V gene TRBV3-1 (or the pseudogene TRBV3-2) combines with J gene TRBJ2-7; TRBD1 might be the D (6 bases). The CDR3 sequence is 16 residues long. V was cut by 0 bases and J by 4 bases, with 16 bases left in between. Per germline, CDR1 LGHDT and CDR2 YNNKEL (reference sequence). The CDR3 coding sequence is TGTGCCAGCAGCCAAGATGGGGGCTCGCAAGAATACGAGCAGTACTTC. Translated, it gives CASSQDGGSQEYEQYF.

The rearrangement uses TRBV19 and TRBJ2-1; TRBD2 matches at 9 bases. V lost 5 bases, J lost 6 bases, and 11 bases stayed unmatched. The CDR3 consists of 16 residues. The V gene's germline CDR1 is LNHDA and CDR2 SQIVND (reference sequence). As DNA, the CDR3 is TGTGCCAGTAGTGACGAAGCGGGAGGCGAGGGCAATGAGCAGTTCTTC. It yields the protein CASSDEAGGEGNEQFF.

V and J are TRBV7-9 and TRBJ2-3, with D hard to call. Per the germline V gene, CDR1 is SEHNR and CDR2 is FQNEAQ (reference sequence). The CDR3 runs to 14 residues. V dropped 4 bases and J dropped 3 bases, with 11 bases sitting between them. For the CDR3, the DNA is TGTGCCAGCAGCTCTCTCTCAGCGACAGATACGCAGTATTTT. Its protein product is CASSSLSATDTQYF.

The chain employs TRBV19 and TRBJ1-6; TRBD1 aligns across 7 bases. Germline CDR1 is LNHDA and CDR2 is SQIVND (reference sequence). Trimming took 10 bases from V and 7 from J; bases not matched to a gene: 7. This CDR3 spans 13 amino acids. CDR3 DNA sequence: TGTGCCACCGTCAGGGACAGAAATTCACCCCTCCACTTT. This translates into CATVRDRNSPLHF.

This rearrangement joins TRBV19 to TRBJ2-1; 9 nucleotides match TRBD2. J lost 6 bases, V lost 4 bases, and 16 bases had no gene match. The CDR3 is 18 residues long. Germline-derived CDR1 and CDR2 are LNHDA and SQIVND (reference sequence). The CDR3 DNA sequence: TGTGCCAGTAGTAGACCCCCGGGACTAGCATTTAACATCAATGAGCAGTTCTTC. Protein product: CASSRPPGLAFNINEQFF.

In this sample, this clone turned up a few times. V gene TRBV28 combines with J gene TRBJ1-4; tentatively, D is TRBD1 (5 bases). The CDR3 spans 14 residues. Germline assignment: CDR1 MDHEN and CDR2 SYDVKM. Trimming took off 2 bases at V and 8 bases at J, with 12 bases between the two ends. CDR3 region: CASSLEAGYEKLFF. The CDR3 DNA is TGTGCCAGCAGTTTAGAGGCAGGGTACGAAAAACTGTTTTTT.